The sequence of this T cell receptor beta chain was determined in a study of blood T cell repertoires in COVID-19 (dated by TCRdb to the early 2020s). Study-wide context: Samples from collaborators originated in the United States, Italy and Spain and spanned both the acute and convalescent phases of COVID-19. The material from the prospective study consisted of cDNA or gDNA derived from T cells, B-cell-depleted T cells, or PBMCs. The dataset comprised deeply sampled blood TCRbeta repertoires from subjects exposed to, actively infected with, or recovered from COVID-19. The repertoires were made available in a free public database intended to serve as a resource for research on the immune response to SARS-CoV-2. The samples were drawn from the first 160 participants of the ongoing ImmuneRACE study and from 1,254 subjects provided by 6 global collaborators. A de-identified subject ID, COVID-19 status, age in years and sex were almost always included in the sample metadata. Where HLA class I and class II types were available, the types were taken from metadata supplied by the sample provider, not from assay-based typing. Beyond this particular receptor, the publication reports: The quantity of clinical and demographic metadata differed by source and by participant and was supplied without curation.

The collaborating institutions used their own protocols to collect whole blood in K2EDTA tubes. For TCRbeta analysis, collaborator samples were shipped as frozen whole blood, as isolated PBMCs, or as DNA extracted from either sample type. The immunoSEQ Assay, a bias-controlled multiplex PCR, was used to amplify TCRbeta CDR3 regions from genomic DNA. The study's processing was this. Nucleated cell counts per sample were estimated from amplification of reference gene primers within the assay. Sequence reads were collapsed and filtered to measure the absolute abundance of every unique TCRbeta CDR3 rearrangement. For each sample, productive Simpson clonality was calculated as the square root of Simpson's diversity index across productive rearrangements. This is the immuneACCESS table as TCRdb keeps it, with only in-frame sequences that have V and J called. A part of the clones is gone; compared with another copy, unresolved V genes explain less than half, and the rest is unexplained. The DNA was the basis for D and trimming; V, J and clone size are from that table. For this sample there are about 54,000 clones; 82% appear just once. About 6.2% of the sample comes from the top ten.

A note on this clone: The antigen it recognizes is unknown. Base-call qualities are not available, and no considerably larger clone is one nucleotide away.

The sequenced sample was peripheral blood. The TCR originated in a human donor in a cohort sampled during active or convalescent COVID-19.

CDR3 protein: CASTRGGPIMVGYTF. Read as DNA, the sequence is TGTGCCAGTACACGCGGGGGGCCCATTATGGTTGGCTACACCTTC. The sequence joins TRBV19 to TRBJ1-2, and the D gene may be TRBD1, 6 bases matching. Cut back by 7 bases and 7 bases, the V and J ends lie 22 bases apart. CDR1 and CDR2 are drawn from the germline V gene (reference sequence): LNHDA, SQIVND. Reading from cysteine to phenylalanine, the CDR3 counts 15 amino acids. Only the CDR3 portion is preserved as DNA: 45 bases, with reading frame beginning at the first base.